These 22 T cell receptor beta chains share one sample of origin, sequenced in a study of PD-1 blockade in classical Hodgkin lymphoma (dated by TCRdb to the early 2020s). The receptor library was made with the immunoSEQ multiplex PCR assay. TCRdb took this table from immuneACCESS and kept in-frame rearrangements with V and J called. Such tables lack part of the clones; where checked against another copy, unresolved V genes explain under half of the gap, and the rest is unexplained. The sample table holds 46,000 or so clones, of which roughly 73% were seen once. The top ten hold around 10% of the sample. Interpreted using the paper, the time point label stands for: cycle 1 day 1 (C1D1), immediately before nivolumab initiation. Relapse after autologous stem cell transplantation had occurred in all trial patients, and cohorts A, B and C were distinguished by prior brentuximab vedotin exposure. Material: peripheral blood mononuclear cells (PBMCs), obtained at baseline. The receptors shown here come from a human donor with classical Hodgkin lymphoma.

This clone has a handful of counts. The genes are TRBV5-4 and TRBJ2-2; D perhaps matches TRBD2 (5 bases). Trimming cost V 0 bases and J 0 bases, with 9 bases left between them. Per the germline V gene, CDR1 is SGHNT and CDR2 is YYREEE (reference sequence). The CDR3 sequence is 16 residues long. DNA for the CDR3: TGTGCCAGCAGCTTGGGTCCGGGATCGAACACCGGGGAGCTGTTTTTT. This encodes CASSLGPGSNTGELFF. Variable domain in full (rest from reference TRBV5-4 and TRBJ2-2): ETGVTQSPTHLIKTRGQQVTLRCSSQSGHNTVSWYQQALGQGPQFIFQYYREEENGRGNFPPRFSGLQFPNYSSELNVNALELDDSALYLCASSLGPGSNTGELFFGEGSRLTVL.

The V and J genes are TRBV4-1 and TRBJ2-7, with unresolved D. This CDR3 region has 14 residues. Trimming took off 1 base at V and 2 bases at J, with 9 bases between the two ends. In germline, CDR1 is MGHRA, CDR2 YSYEKL. As DNA, the CDR3 is TGCGCCAGCAGCCAAGTTAAAGCTACCTACGAGCAGTACTTC. Encoded protein: CASSQVKATYEQYF.

The V call is TRBV4-1, the J call TRBJ2-1, with 11 bases matching TRBD2. Germline CDR1 reads MGHRA; CDR2 reads YSYEKL. The CDR3 runs 16 residues. J lost 10 bases, V lost 2 bases, and 10 bases had no gene match. The CDR3, as DNA: TGCGCCAGCAGCCAAATTAGCGGGGGGGCCGGCGGAGAGCAGTTCTTC. Translating gives CASSQISGGAGGEQFF.

V and J are TRBV7-8 and TRBJ2-3; D is perhaps TRBD2 (7 bases). CDR3 length: 13 residues. V shed 1 base and J shed 8 bases, with 10 bases lying between them. Germline values: CDR1 SGHVS, CDR2 FQNEAQ. The CDR3 is CASSLGRGGTQYF. CDR3 DNA: TGTGCCAGCAGCTTAGGAAGGGGGGGTACGCAGTATTTT. The variable domain in full, with the rest retrieved from reference TRBV7-8 and TRBJ2-3, is GAGVSQSPRYKVAKRGQDVALRCDPISGHVSLFWYQQALGQGPEFLTYFQNEAQLDKSGLPSDRFFAERPEGSVSTLKIQRTQQEDSAVYLCASSLGRGGTQYFGPGTRLTVL.

This chain uses TRBV9 with TRBJ2-7; perhaps TRBD1 as D (7 bases). Germline V CDR1 and CDR2: SGDLS, YYNGEE. The CDR3 is 14 amino acids. V gave up 4 bases and J gave up 1 base, with 12 bases separating them. The CDR3 nucleotides are TGTGCCAGCAGCCCCCAGGGGGGTTCCTACGAGCAGTACTTC. Protein: CASSPQGGSYEQYF.

V usage is TRBV19 and J usage is TRBJ2-7; 8 nucleotides match TRBD1. Germline CDR1 LNHDA, CDR2 SQIVND (reference sequence). The CDR3 covers 12 residues. The ends lost 8 bases at V and 6 bases at J; junction bases unmatched: 6. This chain's CDR3 is CASGPTGAEQYF. CDR3 nucleotides: TGTGCCAGTGGCCCGACAGGGGCCGAGCAGTACTTC.

The chain combines TRBV27 with TRBJ2-3; no clear D gene. The CDR3 consists of 14 residues. The germline CDR1 and CDR2 sequences are MNHEY and SMNVEV (reference sequence). V lost 1 base and J lost 0, with 5 bases in between. In nucleotides, the CDR3 is TGTGCCAGCAGTTTATGGGGTAGCACAGATACGCAGTATTTT. Translated, it gives CASSLWGSTDTQYF.

The rearrangement uses TRBV27 and TRBJ2-2; weak D call: TRBD1 (6 bases). Germline V lookup: CDR1 MNHEY, CDR2 SMNVEV (reference sequence). The CDR3 has 17 amino acids. V was trimmed by 4 bases and J by 1 base, leaving 16 bases between them. CDR3 protein: CASSSTGWSLNTGELFF. The DNA for the CDR3 is TGTGCCAGCAGTTCGACAGGTTGGTCCCTGAACACCGGGGAGCTGTTTTTT.

The chain carries TRBV5-1 and TRBJ2-7; D is perhaps TRBD2 (5 bases). The CDR3 spans 15 residues. Deletions cut 3 bases from V and 4 bases from J, with 17 bases between. Germline V gene data show CDR1 as SGHRS and CDR2 as YFSETQ. The chain's CDR3 is CASSSKGGSLYEQYF. CDR3 DNA: TGCGCCAGCAGCTCCAAAGGAGGTTCCTTATACGAGCAGTACTTC.

This chain uses TRBV5-3 with TRBJ1-3; D uncertain. TRBV5-3 is an ORF; its function is uncertain. The CDR3 runs to 14 residues. V was trimmed by 1 base and J by 2 bases, leaving 7 bases between them. The CDR3 DNA sequence: TGTGCCAGAAGCTTGTGCCAGGCTGGAAACACCATATATTTT. Protein: CARSLCQAGNTIYF.

This chain uses TRBV28 with TRBJ2-1; D remains unclear. Germline lookup yields CDR1 MDHEN and CDR2 SYDVKM. Trimming removed 6 bases from V and 4 bases from J, with 7 bases in between. The CDR3 spans 12 residues. The CDR3 region has the DNA TGTGCCAGCAGAGACTCTTACAATGAGCAGTTCTTC. Its translation: CASRDSYNEQFF.

The chain is built from TRBV28 and TRBJ1-1; 12 bases are shared with TRBD1. V lost 6 bases to trimming and J lost 6 bases; unmatched junction nucleotides: 5. Looked up from germline, CDR1 is MDHEN and CDR2 is SYDVKM. This CDR3 has 14 residues. CDR3 protein: CASRGQGATAEAFF. The CDR3 DNA reads TGTGCCAGCAGGGGACAGGGGGCTACCGCTGAAGCTTTCTTT.

The CDR3 nucleotides read TGTGCCAGCAGCTTGGGTCCAGGGGGAAAGGATGAGCAGTTCTTC. Translation gives CASSLGPGGKDEQFF. The rearrangement uses TRBV5-4 and TRBJ2-1, with 7 bases identical to TRBD1. Germline CDR1 SGHNT, CDR2 YYREEE (reference sequence). The CDR3 has 15 amino acids. The junction had 8 bases not matched to a gene; V was cut back by 0 bases and J by 8 bases.

V is TRBV5-5 and J is TRBJ1-1; D ambiguous. Trimming removed 0 bases from V and 11 bases from J, with 14 bases in between. The CDR3 extends over 13 amino acids. The V gene's germline CDR1 is SGHKS and CDR2 YYEKEE (reference sequence). In nucleotides, the CDR3 is TGTGCCAGCAGCTTGGCCGGCGGGGTACGTGCTTTCTTT. This gives the protein CASSLAGGVRAFF.

This clone occurred a few times. This chain connects TRBV11-2 to TRBJ2-5; either TRBD1 or TRBD2 may fit D (6 bases each). Germline CDR1 SGHAT, CDR2 FQNNGV. This CDR3 comprises 15 residues. V was shortened by 0 bases and J by 6 bases, with 14 bases between the two germline ends. In nucleotides, the CDR3 is TGTGCCAGCAGCTTAGATTTGGGGGGCGTCAAGACCCAGTACTTC. This sequence encodes CASSLDLGGVKTQYF. Full variable domain (missing parts from reference TRBV11-2 and TRBJ2-5): EAGVAQSPRYKIIEKRQSVAFWCNPISGHATLYWYQQILGQGPKLLIQFQNNGVVDDSQLPKDRFSAERLKGVDSTLKIQPAKLEDSAVYLCASSLDLGGVKTQYFGPGTRLLVL.

The chain employs TRBV29-1 and TRBJ2-7, with D maybe TRBD1 (6 bases). Germline loops: CDR1 SQVTM, CDR2 ANQGSEA. Trimming stripped 6 bases from V and 2 bases from J, with 14 bases between. This CDR3 contains 13 residues. CDR3 nucleotide sequence: TGCAGCGTCGGGACACTAAATACCTACGAGCAGTACTTC. This translates into CSVGTLNTYEQYF.

The gene calls are TRBV28 and TRBJ2-5; possible D gene TRBD2, 5 bases. The V end lost 5 bases, the J end lost 2 bases, and 12 bases lay between the germline ends. The CDR3 extends over 14 amino acids. In germline, CDR1 is MDHEN, CDR2 SYDVKM. The CDR3 DNA follows: TGTGCCAGCAGTCTAGGACTGACACAAGAGACCCAGTACTTC. The encoded protein is CASSLGLTQETQYF.

This clone was detected only a few times. The CDR3 sequence: CASSVGGQGVEGYTF. CDR3 DNA: TGTGCCAGCAGTGTGGGGGGACAGGGAGTGGAGGGCTACACCTTC. The chain is built from TRBV2 and TRBJ1-2; 9 bases line up with TRBD1. CDR1 and CDR2 (germline): SNHLY, FYNNEI. This CDR3 spans 15 amino acids. V lost 4 bases, J lost 8 bases, and 11 bases stayed unmatched.

This clone was counted only a few times. This chain uses TRBV2 with TRBJ1-1; weak D call: TRBD1 (5 bases). Germline V gene data show CDR1 as SNHLY and CDR2 as FYNNEI. V shed 2 bases and J shed 4 bases, with 14 bases lying between them. This CDR3 is 15 amino acids long. CDR3: CASSEQGRVGTEAFF. In DNA, the CDR3 is TGTGCCAGCAGTGAACAGGGTAGAGTCGGCACTGAAGCTTTCTTT.

This sequence joins TRBV27 and TRBJ2-3, with a possible D match to TRBD2 (5 bases). The V end was cut by 3 bases, the J end by 5 bases, with 12 bases between. The CDR3 length is 14 residues. Germline values: CDR1 MNHEY, CDR2 SMNVEV (reference sequence). The CDR3 loop is CASSLARVGDTQYF. The CDR3 nucleotides read TGTGCCAGCAGTTTGGCGCGGGTGGGAGATACGCAGTATTTT.

CDR3 in DNA: TGTGCCAGCAGTCCACCGGGAAGAGTCTACGAGCAGTACTTC. It translates to CASSPPGRVYEQYF. The chain carries TRBV6-5 and TRBJ2-7; TRBD2 is a possible D gene (5 bases). Germline loops: CDR1 MNHEY, CDR2 SVGAGI. V was cut by 5 bases and J by 3 bases, with 14 bases left in between. This CDR3 spans 14 amino acids.

This clone has only one observation. This chain links TRBV4-1 with TRBJ2-3; a possible D gene is TRBD1 (6 bases). V was pared by 4 bases and J by 2 bases, with 10 bases between. There are 14 residues in the CDR3. CDR1 and CDR2 (germline): MGHRA, YSYEKL. CDR3 nucleotides: TGCGCCAGCAGCCGCGACAGGTACACAGATACGCAGTATTTT. Protein product: CASSRDRYTDTQYF.